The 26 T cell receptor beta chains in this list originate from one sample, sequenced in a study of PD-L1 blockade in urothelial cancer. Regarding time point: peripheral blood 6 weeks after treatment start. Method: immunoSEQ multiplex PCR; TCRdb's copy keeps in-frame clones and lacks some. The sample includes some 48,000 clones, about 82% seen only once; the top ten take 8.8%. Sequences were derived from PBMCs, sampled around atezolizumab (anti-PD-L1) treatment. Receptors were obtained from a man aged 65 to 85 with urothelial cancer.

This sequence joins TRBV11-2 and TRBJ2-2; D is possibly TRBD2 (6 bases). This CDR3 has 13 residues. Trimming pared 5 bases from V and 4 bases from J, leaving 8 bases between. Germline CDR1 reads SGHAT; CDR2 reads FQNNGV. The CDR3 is CASSRDFTGELFF. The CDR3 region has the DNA TGTGCCAGCAGCAGGGACTTCACCGGGGAGCTGTTTTTT.

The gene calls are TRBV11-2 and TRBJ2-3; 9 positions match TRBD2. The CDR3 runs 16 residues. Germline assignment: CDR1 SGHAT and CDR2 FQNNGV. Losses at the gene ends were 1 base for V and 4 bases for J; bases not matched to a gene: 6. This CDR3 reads CASSLGAGGPADTQYF. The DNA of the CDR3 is TGTGCCAGCAGCTTAGGGGCGGGAGGGCCCGCAGATACGCAGTATTTT.

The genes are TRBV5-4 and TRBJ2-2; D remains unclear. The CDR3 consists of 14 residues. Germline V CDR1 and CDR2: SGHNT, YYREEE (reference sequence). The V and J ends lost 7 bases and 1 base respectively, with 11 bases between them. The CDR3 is CASQADLNTGELFF. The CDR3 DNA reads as TGTGCCAGCCAGGCTGACCTGAACACCGGGGAGCTGTTTTTT.

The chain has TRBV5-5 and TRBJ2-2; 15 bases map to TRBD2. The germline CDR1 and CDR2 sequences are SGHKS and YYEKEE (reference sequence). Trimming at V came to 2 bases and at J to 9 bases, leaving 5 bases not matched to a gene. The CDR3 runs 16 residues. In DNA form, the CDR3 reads TGTGCCAGCAGCTTAGGACTAGCGGGAGGGACCCGGGAGCTGTTTTTT. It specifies CASSLGLAGGTRELFF.

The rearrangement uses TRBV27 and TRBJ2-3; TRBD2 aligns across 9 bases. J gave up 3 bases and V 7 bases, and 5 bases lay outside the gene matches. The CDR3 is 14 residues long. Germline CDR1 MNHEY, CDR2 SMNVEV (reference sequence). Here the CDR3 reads CASTGLAGTDTQYF. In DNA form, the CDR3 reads TGTGCCAGCACGGGACTAGCTGGGACAGATACGCAGTATTTT.

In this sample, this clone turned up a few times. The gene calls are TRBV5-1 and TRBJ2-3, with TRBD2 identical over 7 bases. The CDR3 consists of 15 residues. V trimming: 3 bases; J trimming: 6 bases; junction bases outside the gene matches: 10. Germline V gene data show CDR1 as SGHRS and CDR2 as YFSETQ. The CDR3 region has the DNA TGCGCCAGCAGCTCCTCATCGACTAGCCGGGATACGCAGTATTTT. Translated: CASSSSSTSRDTQYF. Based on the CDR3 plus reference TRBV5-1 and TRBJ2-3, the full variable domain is KAGVTQTPRYLIKTRGQQVTLSCSPISGHRSVSWYQQTPGQGLQFLFEYFSETQRNKGNFPGRFSGRQFSNSRSEMNVSTLELGDSALYLCASSSSSTSRDTQYFGPGTRLTVL.

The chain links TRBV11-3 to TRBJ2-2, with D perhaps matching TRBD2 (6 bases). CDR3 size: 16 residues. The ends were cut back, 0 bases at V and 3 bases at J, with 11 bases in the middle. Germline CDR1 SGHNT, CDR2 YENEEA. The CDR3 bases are TGTGCCAGCAGCTTAGATAACTCGGGGGACACCGGGGAGCTGTTTTTT. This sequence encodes CASSLDNSGDTGELFF. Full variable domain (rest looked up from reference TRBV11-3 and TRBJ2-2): EAGVVQSPRYKIIEKKQPVAFWCNPISGHNTLYWYLQNLGQGPELLIRYENEEAVDDSQLPKDRFSAERLKGVDSTLKIQPAELGDSAVYLCASSLDNSGDTGELFFGEGSRLTVL.

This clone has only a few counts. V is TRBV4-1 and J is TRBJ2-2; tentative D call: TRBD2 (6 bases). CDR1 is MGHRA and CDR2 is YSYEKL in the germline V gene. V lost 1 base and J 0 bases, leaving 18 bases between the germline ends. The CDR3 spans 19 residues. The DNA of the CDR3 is TGCGCCAGCAGCCAAGGGATTTTGAGGAGGGTGGCGAACACCGGGGAGCTGTTTTTT. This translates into CASSQGILRRVANTGELFF.

The CDR3 sequence is CASSLGRSSNQPQHF. The CDR3 DNA is TGTGCCAGCAGTTTAGGCCGGAGCAGCAATCAGCCCCAGCATTTT. The V and J genes are TRBV28 and TRBJ1-5, with D uncertain. Trimming took off 2 bases at V and 1 base at J, with 9 bases between the two ends. Germline CDR1 MDHEN, CDR2 SYDVKM. The CDR3 loop spans 15 amino acids.

The CDR3 bases are TGCAGCGTTGGGGGGGGGCGAAGTAACTACGAGCAGTACTTC. Translated: CSVGGGRSNYEQYF. V and J are TRBV29-1 and TRBJ2-7; tentative D call: TRBD2 (7 bases). There are 14 residues in the CDR3. Trimming removed 4 bases at V and 3 bases at J, with 16 bases between. Germline lookup yields CDR1 SQVTM and CDR2 ANQGSEA.

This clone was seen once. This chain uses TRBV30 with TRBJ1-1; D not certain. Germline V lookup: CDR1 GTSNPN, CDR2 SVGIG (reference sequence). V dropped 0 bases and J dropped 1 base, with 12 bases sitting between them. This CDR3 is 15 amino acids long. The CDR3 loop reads CAWSVAGDENTEAFF. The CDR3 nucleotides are TGTGCCTGGAGTGTCGCCGGAGATGAGAACACTGAAGCTTTCTTT. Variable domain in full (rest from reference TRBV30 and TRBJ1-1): SQTIHQWPATLVQPVGSPLSLECTVEGTSNPNLYWYRQAAGRGLQLLFYSVGIGQISSEVPQNLSASRPQDRQFILSSKKLLLSDSGFYLCAWSVAGDENTEAFFGQGTRLTVV.

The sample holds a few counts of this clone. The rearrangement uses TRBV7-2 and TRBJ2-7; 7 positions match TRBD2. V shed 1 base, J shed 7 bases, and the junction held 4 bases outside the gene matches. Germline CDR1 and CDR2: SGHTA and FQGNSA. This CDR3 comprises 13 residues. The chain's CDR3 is CASSLGGSGEQYF. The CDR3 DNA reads TGTGCCAGCAGCTTAGGCGGGAGTGGGGAGCAGTACTTC.

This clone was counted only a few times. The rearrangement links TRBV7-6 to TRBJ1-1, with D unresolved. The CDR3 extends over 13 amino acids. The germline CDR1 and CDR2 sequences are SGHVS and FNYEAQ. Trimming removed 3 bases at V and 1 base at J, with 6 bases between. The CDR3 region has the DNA TGTGCCAGCAGCTTCCAGGAGAACACTGAAGCTTTCTTT. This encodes CASSFQENTEAFF.

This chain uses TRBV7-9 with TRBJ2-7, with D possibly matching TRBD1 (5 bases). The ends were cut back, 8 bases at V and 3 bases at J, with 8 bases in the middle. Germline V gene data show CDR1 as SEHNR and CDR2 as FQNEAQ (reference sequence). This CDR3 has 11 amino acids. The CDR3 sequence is CASGQGYEQYF. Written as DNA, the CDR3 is TGTGCCAGCGGGCAGGGCTACGAGCAGTACTTC.

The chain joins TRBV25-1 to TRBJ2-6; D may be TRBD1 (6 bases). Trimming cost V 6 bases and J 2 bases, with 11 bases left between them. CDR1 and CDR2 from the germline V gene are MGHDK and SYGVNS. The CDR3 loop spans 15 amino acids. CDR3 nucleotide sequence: TGTGCCAGCAGAGAGGGGGACGCTGGGGCCAACGTCCTGACTTTC. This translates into CASREGDAGANVLTF.

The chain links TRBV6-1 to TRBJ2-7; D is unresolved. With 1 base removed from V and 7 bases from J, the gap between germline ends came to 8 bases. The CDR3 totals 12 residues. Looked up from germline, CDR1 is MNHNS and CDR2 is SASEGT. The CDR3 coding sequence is TGTGCCAGCAGTGAAGGTTGGCAGGAGCAGTACTTC. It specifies CASSEGWQEQYF.

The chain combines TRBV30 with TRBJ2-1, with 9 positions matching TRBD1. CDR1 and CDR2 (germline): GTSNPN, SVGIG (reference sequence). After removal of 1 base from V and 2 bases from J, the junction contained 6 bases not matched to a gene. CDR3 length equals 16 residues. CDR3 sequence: CAWSGDREGPYNEQFF. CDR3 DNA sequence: TGTGCCTGGAGTGGGGACAGGGAGGGGCCCTACAATGAGCAGTTCTTC.

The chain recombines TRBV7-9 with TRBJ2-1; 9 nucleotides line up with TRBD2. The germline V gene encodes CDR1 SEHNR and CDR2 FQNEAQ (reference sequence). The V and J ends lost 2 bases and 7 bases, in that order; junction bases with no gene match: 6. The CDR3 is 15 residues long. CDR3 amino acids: CASSLRVAGVNEQFF. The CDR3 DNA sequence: TGTGCCAGCAGCTTAAGGGTAGCGGGAGTGAATGAGCAGTTCTTC. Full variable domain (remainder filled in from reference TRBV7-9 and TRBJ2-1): DTGVSQNPRHKITKRGQNVTFRCDPISEHNRLYWYRQTLGQGPEFLTYFQNEAQLEKSRLLSDRFSAERPKGSFSTLEIQRTEQGDSAMYLCASSLRVAGVNEQFFGPGTRLTVL.

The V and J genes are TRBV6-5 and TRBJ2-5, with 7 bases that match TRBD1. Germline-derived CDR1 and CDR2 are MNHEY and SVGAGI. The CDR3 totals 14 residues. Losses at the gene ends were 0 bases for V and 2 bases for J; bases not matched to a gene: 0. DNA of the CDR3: TGTGCCAGCAGTTACTCGGGACAGCAAGAGACCCAGTACTTC. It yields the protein CASSYSGQQETQYF.

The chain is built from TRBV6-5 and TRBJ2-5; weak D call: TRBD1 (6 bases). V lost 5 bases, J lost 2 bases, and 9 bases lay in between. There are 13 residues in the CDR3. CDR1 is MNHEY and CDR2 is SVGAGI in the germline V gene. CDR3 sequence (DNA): TGTGCCAGCAGTCAGGGGCCTCAAGAGACCCAGTACTTC. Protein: CASSQGPQETQYF.

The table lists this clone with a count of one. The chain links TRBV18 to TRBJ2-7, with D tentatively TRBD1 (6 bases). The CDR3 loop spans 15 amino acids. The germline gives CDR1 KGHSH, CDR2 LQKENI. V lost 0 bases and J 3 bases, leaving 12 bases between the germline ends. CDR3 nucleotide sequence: TGTGCCAGCTCACCACCCGGCAGGGGACACTACGAGCAGTACTTC. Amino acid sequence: CASSPPGRGHYEQYF.

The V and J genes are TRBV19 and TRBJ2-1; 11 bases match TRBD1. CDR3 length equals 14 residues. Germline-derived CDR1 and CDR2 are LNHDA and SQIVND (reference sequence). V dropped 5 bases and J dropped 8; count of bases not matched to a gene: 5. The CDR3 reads CASSSGQGADEQFF. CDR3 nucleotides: TGTGCCAGTAGTTCAGGACAGGGGGCGGATGAGCAGTTCTTC.

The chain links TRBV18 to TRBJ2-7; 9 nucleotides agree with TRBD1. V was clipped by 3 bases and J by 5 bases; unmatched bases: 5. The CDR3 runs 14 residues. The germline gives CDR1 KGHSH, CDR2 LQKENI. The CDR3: CASSPSTGGHEQYF. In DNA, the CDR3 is TGTGCCAGCTCACCGAGTACAGGGGGCCACGAGCAGTACTTC.

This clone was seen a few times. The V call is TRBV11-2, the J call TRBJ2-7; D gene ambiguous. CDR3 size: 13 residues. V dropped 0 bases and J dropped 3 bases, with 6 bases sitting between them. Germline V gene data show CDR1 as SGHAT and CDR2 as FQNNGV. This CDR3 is CASSLELDYEQYF. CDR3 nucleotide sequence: TGTGCCAGCAGCTTAGAACTTGACTACGAGCAGTACTTC.

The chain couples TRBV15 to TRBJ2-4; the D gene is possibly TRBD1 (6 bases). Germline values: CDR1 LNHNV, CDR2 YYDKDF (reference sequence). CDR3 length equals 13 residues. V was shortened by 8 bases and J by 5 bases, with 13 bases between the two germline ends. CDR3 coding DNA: TGTGCCACCTCCCGGGACAATGAAAACATTCAGTACTTC. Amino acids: CATSRDNENIQYF.

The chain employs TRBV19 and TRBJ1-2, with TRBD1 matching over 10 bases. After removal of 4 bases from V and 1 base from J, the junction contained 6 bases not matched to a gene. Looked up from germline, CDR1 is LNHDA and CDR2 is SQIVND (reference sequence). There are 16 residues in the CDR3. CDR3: CASSTGTGVDNYGYTF. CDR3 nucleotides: TGTGCCAGTAGTACCGGGACAGGGGTGGATAACTATGGCTACACCTTC.